This T cell receptor (beta chain) was identified in a study of blood T cell repertoires in COVID-19. This clone has just a few counts. The method was immunoSEQ multiplex PCR; TCRdb's version includes in-frame clones alone and lacks a portion of them. The sample records over 350,000 clones, 70% to 90% being singletons. Trimming cost V 5 bases and J 4 bases, with 20 bases left between them. The V gene's germline CDR1 is SGHAT and CDR2 FQNNGV. The CDR3 is 17 residues long. This chain connects TRBV11-2 to TRBJ2-2, with D possibly TRBD2 on 6 matching bases. The TCR comes from a woman aged 18-29 years with acute COVID-19. Sequencing used PBMCs or T cells enriched from blood (not recorded which). CDR3 sequence (DNA): TGTGCCAGCAGCGAGCTTAGCGGAGCACACCTCACCGGGGAGCTGTTTTTT. This translates into CASSELSGAHLTGELFF.